A single sample gave rise to the 6 T cell receptor beta chains below, sequenced in a study of shared clonotypes between healthy human individuals. The table came from immunoSEQ multiplex PCR; TCRdb's copy has only in-frame clones and leaves some out. The sample includes some 1.4 million clones, 95% to 97% of them seen just once. The sequencing sample was made of naive CD4+ T cells sorted from blood. Subset of the sample: CD45RA+ positively selected. The receptors here all came from a man younger than 40 in good health.

The J gene is TRBJ2-5, the V gene TRBV7-9; TRBD1 matches 9 bases. V lost 2 bases, J lost 4 bases, and 5 bases stayed unmatched. The length of the CDR3 is 15 residues. CDR1 and CDR2 from the germline V gene are SEHNR and FQNEAQ (reference sequence). CDR3 in DNA: TGTGCCAGCAGCTTACAAACAGGGGGCTCAGAGACCCAGTACTTC. Translating it yields CASSLQTGGSETQYF.

This clone has just one count. The rearrangement uses TRBV7-9 and TRBJ2-3; no reliable D call. The germline V and J ends were trimmed by 5 bases and 1 base, with 10 bases remaining between them. Germline V gene lookup returns CDR1 SEHNR and CDR2 FQNEAQ (reference sequence). There are 14 residues in the CDR3. The CDR3 DNA reads TGTGCCAGCAGCCTTCCAAGGGGCACAGATACGCAGTATTTT. Its protein product is CASSLPRGTDTQYF.

This sequence joins TRBV11-1 and TRBJ1-1; possible D gene TRBD1, 6 bases. The CDR3 consists of 14 residues. Trimming stripped 0 bases from V and 4 bases from J, with 9 bases between. Germline values: CDR1 SGHAT, CDR2 FQDESV (reference sequence). DNA of the CDR3: TGTGCCAGCAGCTTAGCCGGGACACTCACTGAAGCTTTCTTT. It yields the protein CASSLAGTLTEAFF.

The count of this clone is one. V gene TRBV5-1 combines with J gene TRBJ2-5; TRBD2 agrees at 7 bases. This CDR3 has 13 amino acids. Looked up from germline, CDR1 is SGHRS and CDR2 is YFSETQ. J was trimmed by 5 bases and V by 5 bases; bases with no gene match: 6. Here the CDR3 reads CASSFPGGETQYF. The CDR3 nucleotides are TGCGCCAGCAGTTTCCCCGGGGGGGAGACCCAGTACTTC. Together with reference TRBV5-1 and TRBJ2-5, the CDR3 gives the full variable domain: KAGVTQTPRYLIKTRGQQVTLSCSPISGHRSVSWYQQTPGQGLQFLFEYFSETQRNKGNFPGRFSGRQFSNSRSEMNVSTLELGDSALYLCASSFPGGETQYFGPGTRLLVL.

This chain links TRBV7-9 with TRBJ1-4; D remains ambiguous. V lost 5 bases and J lost 1, with 11 bases in between. Per the germline V gene, CDR1 is SEHNR and CDR2 is FQNEAQ (reference sequence). This CDR3 spans 15 amino acids. DNA for the CDR3: TGTGCCAGCAGCCCCCGCGGCGAAACTAATGAAAAACTGTTTTTT. Amino acid sequence: CASSPRGETNEKLFF.

The chain couples TRBV30 to TRBJ2-6; 7 bases match TRBD2. The CDR3 contains 18 residues. V shed 0 bases and J 0 bases; nucleotides not matched to a gene: 8. The germline gives CDR1 GTSNPN, CDR2 SVGIG (reference sequence). The CDR3 loop reads CAWSVPPSGRSGANVLTF. The CDR3 DNA sequence: TGTGCCTGGAGTGTACCTCCTAGCGGACGCTCTGGGGCCAACGTCCTGACTTTC.